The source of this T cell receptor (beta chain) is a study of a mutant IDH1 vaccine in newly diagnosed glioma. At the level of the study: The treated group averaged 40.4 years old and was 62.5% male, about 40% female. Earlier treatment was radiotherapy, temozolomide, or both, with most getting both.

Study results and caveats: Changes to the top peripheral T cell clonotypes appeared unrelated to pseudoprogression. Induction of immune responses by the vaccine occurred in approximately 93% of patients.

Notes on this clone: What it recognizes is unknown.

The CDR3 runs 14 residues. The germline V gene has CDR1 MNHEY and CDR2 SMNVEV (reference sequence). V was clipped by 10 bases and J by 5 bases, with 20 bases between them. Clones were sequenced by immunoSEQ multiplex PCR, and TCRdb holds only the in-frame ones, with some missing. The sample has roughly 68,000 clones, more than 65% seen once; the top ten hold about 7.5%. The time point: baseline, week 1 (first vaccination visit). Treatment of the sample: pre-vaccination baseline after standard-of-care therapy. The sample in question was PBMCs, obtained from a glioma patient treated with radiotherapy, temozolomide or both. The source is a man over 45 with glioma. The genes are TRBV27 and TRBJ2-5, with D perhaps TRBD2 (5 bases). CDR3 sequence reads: CATKADASVETQYF. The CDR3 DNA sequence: TGTGCCACGAAAGCGGACGCATCGGTGGAGACCCAGTACTTC.